Sequencing of this T cell receptor (beta chain) was carried out in a study of control samples from healthy donors and cancer patients. Assay: immunoSEQ multiplex PCR; the TCRdb copy retains only in-frame clones and omits some. The table lists fewer than 200,000 clones, almost 90% of them singletons. The receptor's source is a woman in her forties or fifties in good health. Sample: blood.

The chain's CDR3 is CASSVPETGENTDTQYF. The CDR3 region has the DNA TGTGCCAGCAGCGTACCCGAGACAGGGGAAAACACAGATACGCAGTATTTT. The genes are TRBV9 and TRBJ2-3; 8 bases align to TRBD1. The V gene's germline CDR1 is SGDLS and CDR2 YYNGEE. V gave up 1 base and J gave up 2 bases; unmatched junction bases: 9. The CDR3 is 17 amino acids.